The 3 T cell receptor beta chains below come from one sample, sequenced in a study of shared clonotypes between healthy human individuals. Assay: immunoSEQ multiplex PCR; the TCRdb copy retains only in-frame clones and omits some. The top ten hold under 0.45% of the sample, which has 2.3 million or so clones, 80% to 95% seen once. The sample comprised naive CD4+ T cells from PBMCs. As for subset: CD45RA+ positively selected. The receptors were gathered from a man younger than 35 in good health. Some clones in this sample may be carry-over from other donors' samples.

This chain links TRBV28 with TRBJ1-2; 9 nucleotides match TRBD1. This CDR3 region has 17 residues. Germline loops: CDR1 MDHEN, CDR2 SYDVKM. The V gene end was trimmed by 2 bases and the J gene end by 0 bases; junction bases not matched to a gene: 7. This CDR3 reads CASSLGTGKGTNYGYTF. In DNA, the CDR3 is TGTGCCAGCAGTTTAGGGACAGGGAAGGGGACTAACTATGGCTACACCTTC.

The chain has TRBV5-1 and TRBJ1-1; 12 nucleotides agree with TRBD1. The CDR3 has 16 residues. Losses at the gene ends were 4 bases for V and 4 bases for J; bases not matched to a gene: 8. Germline CDR1 reads SGHRS; CDR2 reads YFSETQ. The CDR3 protein is CASSAGTGGAVTEAFF. CDR3 bases: TGCGCCAGCAGCGCCGGGACAGGGGGCGCGGTCACTGAAGCTTTCTTT.

The chain is built from TRBV7-2 and TRBJ1-5; no clear D. V was shortened by 3 bases and J by 4 bases, with 16 bases between the two germline ends. Germline loops: CDR1 SGHTA, CDR2 FQGNSA. This CDR3 comprises 16 residues. CDR3 DNA sequence: TGTGCCAGCAGCTTCCAAGCCCTCGCAACTAATCAGCCCCAGCATTTT. Its translation is CASSFQALATNQPQHF.